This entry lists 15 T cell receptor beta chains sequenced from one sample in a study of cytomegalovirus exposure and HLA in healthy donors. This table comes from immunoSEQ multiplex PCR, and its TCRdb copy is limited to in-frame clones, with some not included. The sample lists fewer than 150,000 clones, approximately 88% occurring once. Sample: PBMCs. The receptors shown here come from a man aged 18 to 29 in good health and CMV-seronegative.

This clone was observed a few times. CDR3 DNA: TGTGCCAGCAGCTTAGGACAGGGGCACAATCAGCCCCAGCATTTT. It translates to CASSLGQGHNQPQHF. The gene calls are TRBV7-8 and TRBJ1-5; 8 bases are shared with TRBD1. The J segment lost 3 bases and the V segment lost 1 base, leaving 2 bases of the junction unmatched. The CDR3 consists of 15 residues. CDR1 is SGHVS, CDR2 FQNEAQ, per germline.

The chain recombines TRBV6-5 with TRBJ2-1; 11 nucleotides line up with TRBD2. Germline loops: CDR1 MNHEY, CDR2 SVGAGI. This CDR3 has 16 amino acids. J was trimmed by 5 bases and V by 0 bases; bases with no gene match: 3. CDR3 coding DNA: TGTGCCAGCAGTTACTCGACTAGCGGGAATGACAATGAGCAGTTCTTC. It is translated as CASSYSTSGNDNEQFF.

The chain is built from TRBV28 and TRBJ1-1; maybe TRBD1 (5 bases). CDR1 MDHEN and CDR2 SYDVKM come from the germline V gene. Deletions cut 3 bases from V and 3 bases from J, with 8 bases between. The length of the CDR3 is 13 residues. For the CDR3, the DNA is TGTGCCAGCAGTTTTGCAGGGCACACTGAAGCTTTCTTT. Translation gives CASSFAGHTEAFF.

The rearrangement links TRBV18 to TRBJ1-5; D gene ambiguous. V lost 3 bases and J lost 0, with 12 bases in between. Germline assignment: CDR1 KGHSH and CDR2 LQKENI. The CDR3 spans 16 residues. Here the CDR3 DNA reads TGTGCCAGCTCACCTGGCAGGCTCTATAGCAATCAGCCCCAGCATTTT. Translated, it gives CASSPGRLYSNQPQHF.

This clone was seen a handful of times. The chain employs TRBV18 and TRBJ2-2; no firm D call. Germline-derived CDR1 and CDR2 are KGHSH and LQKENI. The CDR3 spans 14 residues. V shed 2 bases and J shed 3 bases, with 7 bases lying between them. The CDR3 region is CASSPFSDTGELFF. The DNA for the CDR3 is TGTGCCAGCTCACCATTTTCCGACACCGGGGAGCTGTTTTTT.

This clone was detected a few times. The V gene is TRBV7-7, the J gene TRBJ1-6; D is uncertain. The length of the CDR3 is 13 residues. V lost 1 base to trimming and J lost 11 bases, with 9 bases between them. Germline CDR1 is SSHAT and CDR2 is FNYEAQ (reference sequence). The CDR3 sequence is CASSLDGFAPLHF. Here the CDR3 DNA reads TGTGCCAGCAGCTTAGACGGGTTTGCACCCCTCCACTTT.

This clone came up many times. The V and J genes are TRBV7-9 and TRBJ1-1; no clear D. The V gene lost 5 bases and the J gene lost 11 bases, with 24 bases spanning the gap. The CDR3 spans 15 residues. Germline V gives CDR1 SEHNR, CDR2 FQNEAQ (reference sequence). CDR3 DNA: TGTGCCAGCAGCCCACTGGGTGAACGGAGACGAACGGCTTTCTTT. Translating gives CASSPLGERRRTAFF.

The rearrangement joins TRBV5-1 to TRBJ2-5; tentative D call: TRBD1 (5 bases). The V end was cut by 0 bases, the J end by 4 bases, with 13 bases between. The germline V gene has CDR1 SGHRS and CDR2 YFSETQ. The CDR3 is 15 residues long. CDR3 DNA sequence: TGCGCCAGCAGCTTGGCGGCAGGGAAAGGAGAGACCCAGTACTTC. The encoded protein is CASSLAAGKGETQYF.

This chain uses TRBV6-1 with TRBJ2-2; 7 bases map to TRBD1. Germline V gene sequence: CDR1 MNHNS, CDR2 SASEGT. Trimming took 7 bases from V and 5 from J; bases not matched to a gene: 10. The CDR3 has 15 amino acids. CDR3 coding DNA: TGTGCCAGCAAACTCGACAGGGATCGTACCGGGGAGCTGTTTTTT. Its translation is CASKLDRDRTGELFF.

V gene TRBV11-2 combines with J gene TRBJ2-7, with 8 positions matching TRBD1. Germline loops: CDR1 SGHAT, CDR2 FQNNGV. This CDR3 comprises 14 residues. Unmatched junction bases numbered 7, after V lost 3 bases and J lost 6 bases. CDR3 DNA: TGTGCCAGCAGCTTTCCAGGGGGCTTGGTCGAGCAGTACTTC. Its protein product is CASSFPGGLVEQYF. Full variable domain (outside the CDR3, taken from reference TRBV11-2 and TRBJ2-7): EAGVAQSPRYKIIEKRQSVAFWCNPISGHATLYWYQQILGQGPKLLIQFQNNGVVDDSQLPKDRFSAERLKGVDSTLKIQPAKLEDSAVYLCASSFPGGLVEQYFGPGTRLTVT.

The CDR3 sequence is CASSTGQGSTDTQYF. The CDR3 region has the DNA TGTGCCAGCAGCACCGGACAGGGTAGCACAGATACGCAGTATTTT. V gene TRBV5-4 combines with J gene TRBJ2-3; 8 nucleotides match TRBD1. V gave up 4 bases and J gave up 0 bases; unmatched junction bases: 4. This CDR3 spans 15 amino acids. Per the germline V gene, CDR1 is SGHNT and CDR2 is YYREEE (reference sequence).

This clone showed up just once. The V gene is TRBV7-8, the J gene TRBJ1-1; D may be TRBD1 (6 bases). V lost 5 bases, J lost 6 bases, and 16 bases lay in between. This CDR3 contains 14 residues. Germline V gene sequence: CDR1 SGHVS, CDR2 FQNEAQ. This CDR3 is CASSPITGIAEAFF. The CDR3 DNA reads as TGTGCCAGCAGCCCAATTACAGGGATCGCTGAAGCTTTCTTT.

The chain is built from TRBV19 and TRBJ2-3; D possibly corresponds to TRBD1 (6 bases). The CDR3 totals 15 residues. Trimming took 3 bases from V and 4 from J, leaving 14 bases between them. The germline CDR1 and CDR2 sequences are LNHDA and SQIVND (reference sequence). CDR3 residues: CASSIILGGSDTQYF. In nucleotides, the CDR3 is TGTGCCAGTAGTATTATACTAGGGGGTTCAGATACGCAGTATTTT.

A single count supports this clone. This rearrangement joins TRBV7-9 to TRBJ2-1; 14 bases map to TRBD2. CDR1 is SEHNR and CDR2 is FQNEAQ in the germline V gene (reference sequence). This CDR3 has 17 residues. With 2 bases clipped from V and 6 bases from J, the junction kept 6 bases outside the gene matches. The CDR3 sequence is CASSLSGTSGSLNEQFF. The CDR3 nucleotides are TGTGCCAGCAGCTTATCCGGGACTAGCGGGAGTCTCAATGAGCAGTTCTTC.

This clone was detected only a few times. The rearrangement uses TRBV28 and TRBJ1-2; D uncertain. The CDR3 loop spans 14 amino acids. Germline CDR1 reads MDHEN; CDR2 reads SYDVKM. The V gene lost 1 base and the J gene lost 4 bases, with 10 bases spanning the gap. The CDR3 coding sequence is TGTGCCAGCAGTTTATACGAGGGTAGCTATGGCTACACCTTC. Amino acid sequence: CASSLYEGSYGYTF.